The 10 T cell receptor beta chains in this list originate from one sample, sequenced in a study of Ad26.COV2.S vaccination and SARS-CoV-2 variants. Assay used: immunoSEQ multiplex PCR; TCRdb lists only in-frame clones, some missing. The table lists under 550,000 clones, around 90% of them singletons, with 12% in the top ten. As for treatment: 19 received Ad26.COV2.S at low or high dose, single or two shots; 5 received placebo; per-sample allocation not given. The investigators took samples on day 63 after the first vaccine or placebo injection. The sample in question was peripheral blood, obtained in a trial of Ad26.COV2.S vaccine versus placebo. These receptors came from a person aged 18-65 years who received the Ad26.COV2.S COVID-19 vaccine or a placebo.

The chain joins TRBV18 to TRBJ1-1; D ambiguous. V was shortened by 0 bases and J by 4 bases, with 12 bases between the two germline ends. CDR3 length: 15 residues. Germline V gene sequence: CDR1 KGHSH, CDR2 LQKENI. Written as DNA, the CDR3 is TGTGCCAGCTCACCACCGGGAGGGTTCGGCACTGAAGCTTTCTTT. Translating it yields CASSPPGGFGTEAFF. The variable domain in full, with the rest retrieved from reference TRBV18 and TRBJ1-1, is NAGVMQNPRHLVRRRGQEARLRCSPMKGHSHVYWYRQLPEEGLKFMVYLQKENIIDESGMPKERFSAEFPKEGPSILRIQQVVRGDSAAYFCASSPPGGFGTEAFFGQGTRLTVV.

This sequence joins TRBV6-5 and TRBJ2-7; 8 positions match TRBD1. CDR1 and CDR2 from the germline V gene are MNHEY and SVGAGI. The V segment lost 8 bases and the J segment 6 bases; nucleotides outside the gene matches: 12. The CDR3 has 14 amino acids. This CDR3 is CASGRRTGRFEQYF. CDR3 nucleotides: TGTGCCAGCGGAAGGAGGACAGGGCGGTTCGAGCAGTACTTC.

V usage is TRBV5-1 and J usage is TRBJ1-3; 8 bases are shared with TRBD1. Unmatched junction bases numbered 8, after V lost 4 bases and J lost 8 bases. Germline CDR1 reads SGHRS; CDR2 reads YFSETQ. The CDR3 loop spans 14 amino acids. The DNA for the CDR3 is TGCGCCAGCAGCCCGGACAGGGAGGGGGACACCATATATTTT. This translates into CASSPDREGDTIYF.

The chain links TRBV13 to TRBJ1-2; D might be TRBD1 (5 bases). V dropped 3 bases and J dropped 4 bases, with 12 bases sitting between them. The length of the CDR3 is 14 residues. CDR1 is PRHDT, CDR2 FYEKMQ, per germline (reference sequence). DNA of the CDR3: TGTGCCAGCAGCTTGCTTGAGGGACCCTATGGCTACACCTTC. The encoded protein is CASSLLEGPYGYTF.

The chain has TRBV6-5 and TRBJ2-1; D gene ambiguous. The CDR3 is made up of 13 amino acids. Between the trimmed V and J ends, which lost 1 base and 9 bases, there was a span of 10 bases. Germline V CDR1 and CDR2: MNHEY, SVGAGI. The CDR3 region has the DNA TGTGCCAGCAGTTACTATGTGGACGCTGAGCAGTTCTTC. It codes for CASSYYVDAEQFF.

The chain combines TRBV6-5 with TRBJ2-7; TRBD1 matches at 9 bases. The ends lost 4 bases at V and 2 bases at J; junction bases unmatched: 9. CDR1 MNHEY and CDR2 SVGAGI come from the germline V gene. The CDR3 runs 16 residues. CDR3: CASSFRDRASTYEQYF. CDR3 coding DNA: TGTGCCAGCAGTTTCCGGGACAGGGCTTCCACCTACGAGCAGTACTTC.

The CDR3: CASSYMVLGVSEQFF. The DNA of the CDR3 is TGTGCCAGCAGTTACATGGTCCTAGGGGTTAGTGAGCAGTTCTTC. The chain uses TRBV6-2 or TRBV6-3 and TRBJ2-1, with D possibly TRBD1 on 5 matching bases. Trimming took off 2 bases at V and 9 bases at J, with 17 bases between the two ends. Germline V gene data show CDR1 as MNHEY and CDR2 as SVGEGT. This CDR3 has 15 amino acids.

The chain uses TRBV5-1 and TRBJ1-2; 8 positions match TRBD1. Germline V gene data show CDR1 as SGHRS and CDR2 as YFSETQ. The length of the CDR3 is 14 residues. V lost 5 bases, J lost 3 bases, and 6 bases stayed unmatched. CDR3 loop: CASSSTGDYYGYTF. The CDR3 DNA is TGCGCCAGCAGTTCGACAGGGGACTACTATGGCTACACCTTC.

The rearrangement joins TRBV6-5 to TRBJ2-1; perhaps TRBD1 as D (6 bases). V gave up 6 bases and J gave up 0 bases, with 12 bases separating them. Germline CDR1 is MNHEY and CDR2 is SVGAGI. The CDR3 consists of 15 residues. This CDR3 is CASRPGQNSYNEQFF. CDR3 DNA: TGTGCCAGCAGACCGGGACAAAACTCCTACAATGAGCAGTTCTTC.

The V and J genes are TRBV30 and TRBJ2-7; D gene ambiguous. The ends were cut back, 3 bases at V and 2 bases at J, with 8 bases in the middle. The germline V gene encodes CDR1 GTSNPN and CDR2 SVGIG (reference sequence). The CDR3 runs 12 residues. The CDR3, as DNA: TGTGCCTGGAGCATGATAGCCTACGAGCAGTACTTC. Its translation: CAWSMIAYEQYF.